This TCR beta chain comes out of a study of blood T cell repertoires in COVID-19. Study background: COVID-19 samples, acute and convalescent, were from the United States, Italy and Spain. Nucleic acid was either cDNA or gDNA, and it came from T cells, B-cell-depleted T cells, or PBMCs.

V was pared by 7 bases and J by 4 bases, with 5 bases between. The germline gives CDR1 SGDLS, CDR2 YYNGEE. CDR3 length: 10 residues. Original processing methods: Estimation of nucleated cell counts was performed using reference gene primer amplification. Only in-frame clones appear in the TCRdb table, and some are missing; sequencing was by immunoSEQ multiplex PCR. V, J and clone size are those of that table, while D and trimming were read from the DNA. The data show some 310,000 clones, around 91% seen once. Seattle participants joined during active infection and were tracked over time. Sample: peripheral blood. The receptor was isolated from a woman in her 40s with COVID-19, enrolled during active disease. The rearrangement uses TRBV9 and TRBJ1-2; D call uncertain. CDR3 loop: CASSSYGYTF. The CDR3 DNA follows: TGTGCCAGCTCTTCCTATGGCTACACCTTC. The full variable domain, completed using reference TRBV9 and TRBJ1-2, is DSGVTQTPKHLITATGQRVTLRCSPRSGDLSVYWYQQSLDQGLQFLIQYYNGEERAKGNILERFSAQQFPDLHSELNLSSLELGDSALYFCASSSYGYTFGSGTRLTVV.